What follows is one TCR beta chain and its context. Its antigen remains unidentified. The data originate from a study of cytomegalovirus exposure and HLA in healthy donors. As for the study in general: For the approximately 420 genotyped donors, over 80% fell within the Caucasian-associated ancestry cluster.

In the PCR, 60 Vbeta and 13 Jbeta primers were used. This table comes from immunoSEQ multiplex PCR, and its TCRdb copy is limited to in-frame clones, with some not included. The sample lists about 200,000 clones; 65% to 85% were seen once. Study results and limitations: Association of 15,000 to 20,000 TCR beta sequences with HLA alleles was found at 0.05 false discovery rate in a later analysis. Later genetic work tied a missense DCLRE1C variant to beta-chain V and J trimming. HLA-A and HLA-B allele assignments for most subjects were reportedly predicted accurately using TCR beta sequences.

With V trimmed by 6 bases and J by 9 bases, 9 bases remained unmatched. From germline, CDR1 is SNHLY and CDR2 FYNNEI. The CDR3 spans 14 residues. This sequence originates from a woman aged 25-40 years in good health and CMV-seronegative. This sequence joins TRBV2 and TRBJ2-1; TRBD2 matches at 9 bases. Input material: PBMCs. The CDR3 DNA sequence: TGTGCCAGCAGATCCCAGCGGGGGGCCGGTGAGCAGTTCTTC. Translation: CASRSQRGAGEQFF. Drawing the rest from reference TRBV2 and TRBJ2-1, the complete variable domain is EPEVTQTPSHQVTQMGQEVILRCVPISNHLYFYWYRQILGQKVEFLVSFYNNEISEKSEIFDDQFSVERPDGSNFTLKIRSTKLEDSAMYFCASRSQRGAGEQFFGPGTRLTVL.